This TCR beta chain stems from a study of T cell repertoires in cytomegalovirus infection (dated by TCRdb to the late 2010s). Regarding the complete study: Peptide stimulations targeted recently identified HLA-C-restricted CMV epitopes, whose presentation resists viral immunomodulation, together with well-studied HLA-B-restricted epitopes. Donor HLA type was relevant to the analysis, because carriage of CMV infection together with the matching HLA type was indicated by public TCR beta signatures.

The sample's treatment or condition label, in plain terms: in vitro stimulation with specific CMV peptide epitopes to enrich CMV-specific T cells. TCRdb lists the instrument as Illumina HiSeq 1500. Clones were called with MiXCR by TCRdb after fastp trimmed the public reads at Q25, and only in-frame beta chains were retained. Each record represents a unique CDR3 protein, reported with the most common genes and DNA among its rows. The sample contains about 500,000 distinct CDR3 sequences, more than 30% of them found a single time. About a sixth of the sample goes to the ten largest clones. Of note for this clonotype: It lacks a known antigen. The record has no base qualities; no much larger clone is one base away.

Here is what the overall study found, with its caveats: The ex vivo response was dominated by HLA-C-restricted CMV-specific TCR beta clonotypes, which also provided the single most frequent clonotype in two of eight donors. Cumulative frequency of public TCR beta family members discriminated carriers of CMV infection plus the relevant HLA type in this cohort and an independent approximately 340-donor cohort.

The receptor was derived from a human donor in good health (CMV status not recorded). Some clones in this sample may be carry-over from other donors' samples. Sequenced here: cultured PBMCs, sampled from culture after CMV antigen stimulation.

The nucleotide sequence is given as TGTGCCAGTAGTGGACCGGGACAGGGCCCGCGTCAGCCCCAGCATTTT. Its amino acids are CASSGPGQGPRQPQHF. The rearrangement joined TRBV19 to TRBJ1-5, with 9 middle bases fitting TRBD1. CDR1 is given as LNHDA and CDR2 as SQIVND, both from the germline V gene (reference sequence). From V the trimming removes 5 bases and from J it removes 6 bases, while the gene matches leave 11 bases of the junction unaccounted for. Spanning cysteine to phenylalanine, the CDR3 consists of 16 amino acids. The DNA shown is the 48-base CDR3, in frame from base 1.